Following are 13 T cell receptor beta chains from one sample sequenced in a study of post-analysis software for immune sequencing data (dated by TCRdb to the mid-2010s). What the study reported, not specific to this receptor: Four or five TRBV segments, including TRBV5-6, TRBV5-1 and TRBV20-1, were significantly more frequent in patients than controls.

Their specific antigens are unknown. The library was built by means of PCR. Instrument on record: Illumina HiSeq 2500. To reduce PCR and sequencing biases, unique molecular identifiers were built into the TCR beta cDNA libraries. TCRdb handled the public reads itself, with Q25 trimming in fastp and clone calling in MiXCR, and kept productive beta chains. Rows with a matching CDR3 protein are joined into one entry that keeps the most common DNA and genes. For this sample there are roughly 870,000 distinct CDR3 sequences; roughly 50% appear just once. The top ten clones comprise approximately 4.2% of the sample. Input material: blood. The receptor source for this set is a girl under 18 with multiple sclerosis.

The chain combines TRBV5-1 with TRBJ1-1; TRBD1 is a possible D gene (6 bases). The CDR3 is 16 residues long. CDR1 and CDR2 from the germline V gene are SGHRS and YFSETQ. Trimming cost V 0 bases and J 2 bases, with 14 bases left between them. CDR3 nucleotide sequence: TGCGCCAGCAGCTTGGTCGCCGGGACAACAAACACTGAAGCTTTCTTT. Translation gives CASSLVAGTTNTEAFF.

J is TRBJ2-5 and V is TRBV5-1, with D possibly TRBD2 on 5 matching bases. V gave up 5 bases and J gave up 3 bases, with 17 bases separating them. CDR3 length: 15 amino acids. Germline V gene data show CDR1 as SGHRS and CDR2 as YFSETQ. As DNA, the CDR3 is TGCGCCAGCAGAAGTCGCCCTAAGGGAGAAGAGACCCAGTACTTC. It encodes CASRSRPKGEETQYF.

This chain connects TRBV7-9 to TRBJ1-2; no clear D. V was cut by 2 bases and J by 4 bases, with 14 bases left in between. Germline loops: CDR1 SEHNR, CDR2 FQNEAQ (reference sequence). CDR3 length equals 15 residues. The CDR3 DNA is TGTGCCAGCAGCTTAATAACCCCGGGGATCTATGGCTACACCTTC. This encodes CASSLITPGIYGYTF.

This clonotype was counted between two and nine times. In DNA form, the CDR3 reads TGCAGTGCTAGACAAGGGACAGGGGGTTTGTCACTTGGCTACACCTTC. Residues: CSARQGTGGLSLGYTF. The V and J genes are TRBV20-1 and TRBJ1-2, with 11 positions matching TRBD1. Germline V lookup: CDR1 DFQATT, CDR2 SNEGSKA (reference sequence). V trimming: 2 bases; J trimming: 7 bases; junction bases outside the gene matches: 12. The CDR3 spans 16 residues.

This clonotype was recorded once. This chain's CDR3 is CASSPDWVTDTQYF. DNA of the CDR3: TGTGCCAGCTCACCAGATTGGGTCACAGATACGCAGTATTTT. This sequence joins TRBV18 and TRBJ2-3; D gene ambiguous. Per germline, CDR1 KGHSH and CDR2 LQKENI. Trimming took 2 bases from V and 2 from J, leaving 8 bases between them. The CDR3 extends over 14 amino acids.

CDR3 nucleotide sequence: TGTGCCAGCAGCCTAACAGCGGCTTACTATGGCTACACCTTC. Protein product: CASSLTAAYYGYTF. The rearrangement uses TRBV3-1 and TRBJ1-2, with D unresolved. Trimming took 4 bases from V and 3 from J, leaving 12 bases between them. Germline V gene data show CDR1 as LGHDT and CDR2 as YNNKEL (reference sequence). The CDR3 totals 14 residues.

The chain carries TRBV5-1 and TRBJ1-5; D gene unclear. Trimming cost V 0 bases and J 7 bases, with 11 bases left between them. Germline V CDR1 and CDR2: SGHRS, YFSETQ. The CDR3 totals 14 residues. CDR3 loop: CASSLGGNGQPQHF. Here the CDR3 DNA reads TGCGCCAGCAGCTTGGGAGGGAATGGACAGCCCCAGCATTTT. Complete variable domain (other parts from reference TRBV5-1 and TRBJ1-5): KAGVTQTPRYLIKTRGQQVTLSCSPISGHRSVSWYQQTPGQGLQFLFEYFSETQRNKGNFPGRFSGRQFSNSRSEMNVSTLELGDSALYLCASSLGGNGQPQHFGDGTRLSIL.

The chain couples TRBV5-1 to TRBJ2-5, with TRBD2 identical over 16 bases. The end of the DNA aligns better with TRBJ2-4, so the J call may be wrong. From germline, CDR1 is SGHRS and CDR2 YFSETQ. The CDR3 sequence is 15 residues long. The CDR3 nucleotides are TGCGCCAGCAGCTCCGGGACTAGCGGGGGGGACATTCAGTACTTC. Its translation: CASSSGTSGGDIQYF.

This rearrangement joins TRBV6-1 to TRBJ2-1; TRBD1 or TRBD2 may be the D gene (5 bases each). Germline values: CDR1 MNHNS, CDR2 SASEGT. The V and J ends lost 7 bases and 0 bases respectively, with 13 bases between them. This CDR3 is 15 amino acids long. CDR3 region: CASNWDRLSYNEQFF. CDR3 bases: TGTGCCAGCAACTGGGACCGTCTCTCCTACAATGAGCAGTTCTTC.

This clonotype was counted only a few times. The chain recombines TRBV6-1 with TRBJ2-5; D not resolved. Deletions cut 4 bases from V and 4 bases from J, with 10 bases between. The CDR3 extends over 13 amino acids. Germline values: CDR1 MNHNS, CDR2 SASEGT. The CDR3 DNA reads TGTGCCAGCAGTGGCCTGGGTTCAGAGACCCAGTACTTC. Amino acid sequence: CASSGLGSETQYF.

This clonotype was recorded once. The rearrangement links TRBV4-2 to TRBJ2-5; 13 bases match TRBD2. Germline assignment: CDR1 LGHNA and CDR2 YNFKEQ. This CDR3 has 15 residues. Trimming cost V 7 bases and J 11 bases; bases outside gene matches: 13. CDR3 in DNA: TGTGCCAGCAAGGGTACTAGCGGGAGGGTAAATGAGCAGTACTTC. It is translated as CASKGTSGRVNEQYF.

In its sample, this clonotype was seen a few times. V is TRBV15 and J is TRBJ2-7, with a possible D match to TRBD1 (6 bases). There are 15 residues in the CDR3. The V end lost 0 bases, the J end lost 2 bases, and 11 bases lay between the germline ends. Germline-derived CDR1 and CDR2 are LNHNV and YYDKDF (reference sequence). CDR3 sequence reads: CATSRDTGYAYEQYF. The CDR3 DNA follows: TGTGCCACCAGCAGAGATACAGGGTACGCCTACGAGCAGTACTTC.

V is TRBV12-3 or TRBV12-4 and J is TRBJ1-2; the D is unclear. V dropped 3 bases and J dropped 7 bases, with 6 bases sitting between them. The CDR3 has 11 residues. The CDR3 bases are TGTGCCAGCAGTTTTAGAGTTGGCTACACCTTC. This encodes CASSFRVGYTF.